This TCR beta chain was observed in a study of T-cell memory formation after mild COVID-19. MiXCR, applied by TCRdb to the 5' RACE reads, yields one record per CDR3 protein. The sample carries about 500,000 distinct CDR3 sequences, approximately 20% recorded once. This clonotype was detected a few times. CDR1 is LGHNA and CDR2 is YNFKEQ in the germline V gene. V lost 2 bases and J lost 7; bases outside the gene matches: 9. The length of the CDR3 is 15 residues. The source material was PBMCs or a T cell subset sorted from them (not recorded which). The TCR comes from an adult woman who had mild COVID-19 (a few samples of this study predate the infection). Cell type and time point are not known. This rearrangement joins TRBV4-2 to TRBJ1-1, with TRBD1 matching over 8 bases. As DNA, the CDR3 is TGTGCCAGCAGCCAAAGACAGGGGACGGTTTATGAAGCTTTCTTT. Encoded protein: CASSQRQGTVYEAFF.